This T cell receptor beta chain comes out of a study of T cell responses to AZD1222 COVID-19 vaccine. Study-level information: Combined were second doses at about 4 or about 12 weeks.

Some clones are missing from TCRdb's copy, which holds only in-frame ones; the method was immunoSEQ multiplex PCR. The sample yields some 99,000 clones, about nine tenths seen once. The V gene end was trimmed by 4 bases and the J gene end by 6 bases; junction bases not matched to a gene: 3. The CDR3 is 13 amino acids. CDR1 is SEHNR and CDR2 is FQNEAQ in the germline V gene (reference sequence). General study points: Baseline testing showed seropositivity in only 6 or 7 AZD1222 recipients. Two AZD1222 doses significantly raised spike-specific TCR breadth and depth over controls. Possibly, clonal diversity was underestimated; donors were largely white British and included more females.

On this clone itself: Antigen specificity is unknown.

This chain joins TRBV7-9 and TRBJ1-5; 7 bases match TRBD1. The TCR was taken from an adult in good health. The sequenced sample was peripheral blood, obtained on day 0 of AZD1222 vaccination. In nucleotides, the CDR3 is TGTGCCAGCAGCTACGACAGGGCTCAGCCCCAGCATTTT. This sequence encodes CASSYDRAQPQHF.